The 12 T cell receptor beta chains given below trace back to one sample, sequenced in a study of blood T cell repertoires in COVID-19. The method was immunoSEQ multiplex PCR; TCRdb's version includes in-frame clones alone and lacks a portion of them. The sample lists about 220,000 clones; roughly 80% were seen once. Source material: PBMCs or T cells enriched from blood (not recorded which). Source of these receptors: a woman in her thirties or forties with acute COVID-19.

The genes are TRBV15 and TRBJ2-7, with TRBD1 matching over 7 bases. Trimming took 8 bases from V and 2 from J; bases not matched to a gene: 9. The length of the CDR3 is 14 residues. CDR1 and CDR2 from the germline V gene are LNHNV and YYDKDF (reference sequence). The CDR3 DNA reads as TGTGCCACCCGACAGGGAAGAGGCACCTACGAGCAGTACTTC. It encodes CATRQGRGTYEQYF.

The rearrangement joins TRBV6-5 to TRBJ1-1; 10 bases align to TRBD1. Per the germline V gene, CDR1 is MNHEY and CDR2 is SVGAGI. The CDR3 extends over 14 amino acids. Germline trimming cut 2 bases from V and 3 bases from J; bases unmatched to any gene: 0. CDR3 region: CASSYDRGHTEAFF. CDR3 DNA: TGTGCCAGCAGTTACGACAGGGGGCACACTGAAGCTTTCTTT.

The rearrangement links TRBV15 to TRBJ2-7; D is perhaps TRBD1 (5 bases). V gave up 4 bases and J gave up 2 bases, with 12 bases separating them. Per the germline V gene, CDR1 is LNHNV and CDR2 is YYDKDF (reference sequence). CDR3 length: 14 amino acids. The CDR3 DNA reads as TGTGCCACCAGCAAGGACAATCCCCCCTACGAGCAGTACTTC. It translates to CATSKDNPPYEQYF.

The gene calls are TRBV6-5 and TRBJ1-2, with no clear D. Trimming left V 3 bases short and J 4 bases short, with 12 bases between. CDR1 and CDR2 from the germline V gene are MNHEY and SVGAGI. This CDR3 is 14 amino acids long. For the CDR3, the DNA is TGTGCCAGCAGTTATGGTCCAACGGGCTATGGCTACACCTTC. It specifies CASSYGPTGYGYTF.

This sequence joins TRBV19 and TRBJ2-1; 10 nucleotides line up with TRBD2. V trimming: 7 bases; J trimming: 2 bases; junction bases outside the gene matches: 8. The CDR3 totals 16 residues. Germline V gives CDR1 LNHDA, CDR2 SQIVND (reference sequence). The CDR3 loop is CASNARSGGAYNEQFF. DNA of the CDR3: TGTGCCAGTAATGCCCGGAGCGGGGGGGCCTACAATGAGCAGTTCTTC. The variable domain in full, completed from reference TRBV19 and TRBJ2-1, reads DGGITQSPKYLFRKEGQNVTLSCEQNLNHDAMYWYRQDPGQGLRLIYYSQIVNDFQKGDIAEGYSVSREKKESFPLTVTSAQKNPTAFYLCASNARSGGAYNEQFFGPGTRLTVL.

J is TRBJ2-7 and V is TRBV28; 7 bases line up with TRBD2. The CDR3 is 13 amino acids. The ends lost 5 bases at V and 0 bases at J; junction bases unmatched: 1. Germline loops: CDR1 MDHEN, CDR2 SYDVKM. This chain's CDR3 is CASSRGVSYEQYF. CDR3 nucleotide sequence: TGTGCCAGCAGTCGGGGGGTCTCCTACGAGCAGTACTTC.

This clone was observed at least ten times. Distinct nucleotide sequences in the sample also encode this CDR3. The rearrangement joins TRBV3-1 (or the pseudogene TRBV3-2) to TRBJ2-1; 7 bases agree with TRBD2. Trimming removed 4 bases from V and 3 bases from J; junction bases left unmatched: 6. The germline CDR1 and CDR2 sequences are LGHDT and YNNKEL (reference sequence). This CDR3 has 15 residues. The CDR3 protein is CASSPSGGSYNEQFF. CDR3 nucleotides: TGTGCCAGCAGCCCCAGCGGCGGGAGCTACAATGAGCAGTTCTTC.

This chain connects TRBV5-1 to TRBJ2-6, with D tentatively TRBD1 (5 bases). The CDR3 consists of 18 residues. V gave up 2 bases and J gave up 0 bases, with 15 bases separating them. Germline V gene lookup returns CDR1 SGHRS and CDR2 YFSETQ. The CDR3 spells CASSFATAPTSGANVLTF. CDR3 in DNA: TGCGCCAGCAGCTTCGCGACAGCCCCAACCTCTGGGGCCAACGTCCTGACTTTC.

The CDR3 reads CASSLWNNHYEQYF. DNA of the CDR3: TGTGCCAGCAGTTTATGGAACAATCACTACGAGCAGTACTTC. The V gene is TRBV28, the J gene TRBJ2-7; D uncertain. V gave up 0 bases and J gave up 3 bases, with 9 bases separating them. This CDR3 is built from 14 residues. Per the germline V gene, CDR1 is MDHEN and CDR2 is SYDVKM.

This chain connects TRBV7-2 to TRBJ1-1; a possible D gene is TRBD1 (6 bases). CDR3 size: 15 residues. Per the germline V gene, CDR1 is SGHTA and CDR2 is FQGNSA. V shed 1 base and J shed 6 bases, with 15 bases lying between them. The DNA of the CDR3 is TGTGCCAGCAGCTTAGACCGCAGGGGAAGGGCTGAAGCTTTCTTT. Amino acids: CASSLDRRGRAEAFF.

This chain uses TRBV11-2 with TRBJ2-2; 8 nucleotides match TRBD1. V shed 7 bases, J shed 7 bases, and the junction held 11 bases outside the gene matches. The germline V gene encodes CDR1 SGHAT and CDR2 FQNNGV. CDR3 size: 15 residues. In DNA, the CDR3 is TGTGCCAGCACCAGGACAGGGCGATATGGCGGGGAGCTGTTTTTT. Protein sequence: CASTRTGRYGGELFF.

V gene TRBV7-9 combines with J gene TRBJ2-5; D might be TRBD1 (5 bases). This CDR3 is 14 amino acids long. Trimming shortened V by 4 bases and J by 2 bases, and 11 bases separated the two germline ends. The germline gives CDR1 SEHNR, CDR2 FQNEAQ (reference sequence). The CDR3 region is CASSSRGAQETQYF. The CDR3 DNA reads as TGTGCCAGCAGCTCGCGTGGGGCGCAAGAGACCCAGTACTTC.